This paragraph covers one T cell receptor (beta chain) sequence. What it recognizes is unknown. Germline CDR1 reads SGHRS; CDR2 reads YFSETQ. V was shortened by 2 bases and J by 2 bases, with 10 bases between the two germline ends. The CDR3 length is 14 residues. This sample was taken from a study of graft-versus-host responses after intestinal transplantation. Broader study findings: The highest levels of circulating GvH clones went along with early declines in HvG clones after transplant.

The repertoire was sequenced with immunoSEQ multiplex PCR; TCRdb's copy has only in-frame clones and lacks some. The profile shows 50,000 to 75,000 clones, around 86% of them singletons. The authors processed graft tissue to release intraepithelial and lamina propria lymphocytes. The rearrangement links TRBV5-1 to TRBJ2-5, with a tentative D call TRBD1 (6 bases). This receptor was identified in a human patient who received an intestinal transplant, so some T cells may come from the graft donor. The input for sequencing was ileum tissue, taken 357 days after transplant. The CDR3 DNA reads TGCGCCAGCAGCTTACAGGGTCGGCAAGAGACCCAGTACTTC. As protein: CASSLQGRQETQYF.